This TCR beta chain was sequenced in a study of chemoradiotherapy in HPV16-positive cancers. The wider study: A couple of HPV16-positive patients' cells yielded candidate HPV-specific clones and common motifs.

Samples were taken several times over chemoradiotherapy. Study results and caveats: During treatment, candidate HPV-specific clones and E7-related motifs expanded in tumor. HPV-responsive T-cell expansion during chemoradiotherapy was linked to improved recurrence-free survival in HPV16-positive patients.

CDR3 size: 13 residues. Data came from immunoSEQ multiplex PCR; TCRdb stores just in-frame clones and leaves some out. Altogether roughly 21,000 clones are present, around 87% being singletons, with the ten largest covering 2% to 2.5%. Comment on this clone: Its specificity is not known.

Sequenced here: blood, sampled from a patient who underwent chemoradiotherapy. The V gene is TRBV21-1, the J gene TRBJ1-4; TRBD1, as called in the table, went unchecked against the DNA. TRBV21-1 constitutes a pseudogene. This TCR was recovered from a human donor with HPV-associated anogenital cancer. CDR3 loop: CAGGGQEEEKLFF. The DNA of the CDR3 is TGTGCTGGGGGCGGGCAAGAGGAAGAAAAACTGTTTTTT.